This record concerns one TCR beta chain sequence. No antigen is known for it. These data are taken from a study of Tregs in tolerant kidney transplant recipients. Findings and limits, study-wide: Validation in larger populations is needed because few patients were studied. No direct test of biological reproducibility was done here.

Thawed PBMCs were FACS-sorted into unstimulated CD4+CD25+CD127- regulatory T cells, CD4+CD25- non-regulatory cells, CD4 and CD8 cells. V shed 6 bases, J shed 6 bases, and the junction held 11 bases outside the gene matches. The CDR3 totals 15 residues. Germline CDR1 is SNHLY and CDR2 is FYNNEI. The table came from immunoSEQ multiplex PCR; TCRdb's copy has only in-frame clones and leaves some out. In the table there are tens of thousands of clones, 84% of which are singletons. This clonotype was obtained from a human donor in good health. The chain joins TRBV2 to TRBJ1-1, with TRBD1 matching over 9 bases. What was sequenced was CD4+ T cells from blood. The DNA for the CDR3 is TGTGCCAGCAGAAGAACCTGGGACAGGGACTCTGAAGCTTTCTTT. Translating it yields CASRRTWDRDSEAFF.